This T cell receptor beta chain is drawn from a study of T cell responses to AZD1222 COVID-19 vaccine. Whole-study findings and limits: Clonal diversity was possibly underestimated; the donors were predominantly white British and more often female.

This table comes from immunoSEQ multiplex PCR, and its TCRdb copy is limited to in-frame clones, with some not included. The table records 99,000 or so clones, about four fifths of them present only once. Comment on this clone: The antigen is undetermined.

This sequence was found in an adult in good health. Sequenced here: peripheral blood, sampled on day 0 of AZD1222 vaccination.

CDR3 DNA: TGTGCCAGCAGCCCAACGGGAATCCAAGAGACCCAGTACTTC. It is translated as CASSPTGIQETQYF. The V gene is TRBV11-3, the J gene TRBJ2-5, with D perhaps matching TRBD2 (5 bases). The CDR3 has 14 residues. V was trimmed by 5 bases and J by 1 base, leaving 11 bases between them. Germline CDR1 SGHNT, CDR2 YENEEA. Drawing the rest from reference TRBV11-3 and TRBJ2-5, the complete variable domain is EAGVVQSPRYKIIEKKQPVAFWCNPISGHNTLYWYLQNLGQGPELLIRYENEEAVDDSQLPKDRFSAERLKGVDSTLKIQPAELGDSAVYLCASSPTGIQETQYFGPGTRLLVL.